This T cell receptor (beta chain) was sequenced during a study of control samples from healthy donors and cancer patients (dated by TCRdb to 2020 to 2021). From the cysteine through the phenylalanine, the CDR3 covers 14 amino acids. Just CDR3 DNA is preserved here, 42 bases in frame from base 1. V sheds 0 bases and J sheds 6 bases, leaving 10 bases between their ends. The germline V gene encodes CDR1 SGHRS and CDR2 YFSETQ. Receptor amplification or capture employed the immunoSEQ multiplex PCR assay. The table comes from immuneACCESS by way of TCRdb, which keeps in-frame sequences with V and J called. Part of the clones is missing from these tables; in studies checked, under half for an unresolved V gene and the rest for unknown reasons. For this sample there are 260,000 or so clones; more than 65% appear just once. The ten largest make up 13% of the sample. A word on this clone: Its antigen target is currently unknown. No much larger clone exists at a distance of one base, and base qualities are not known.

The sequencing input was PBMCs. The V gene is TRBV5-1 and the J gene is TRBJ1-5; no confident D gene assignment can be made. This clonotype originated in a woman aged 60 to 75 with lung cancer. DNA sequence: TGCGCCAGCAGCTTGGATGGGTTTTTTCAGCCCCAGCATTTT. Protein translation: CASSLDGFFQPQHF.